What follows are 15 T cell receptor beta chains derived from one specimen sequenced in a study of post-analysis software for immune sequencing data. Unique molecular identifiers were present in the TCR beta cDNA libraries. TCRdb itself ran the PCR reads through MiXCR, one entry per CDR3 protein. Counted here are about 820,000 distinct CDR3 sequences, around 53% occurring once; the ten biggest clones make up over 4%. Findings and caveats of the study: Comparison of patients with controls showed about 5 TRBV segments more frequent in patients, TRBV5-6, TRBV5-1 and TRBV20-1 among them.

Their cognate antigens are unknown. Sequencing was carried out using blood. The receptor set was obtained from a girl aged 5-17 years with multiple sclerosis.

CDR3 residues: CASSLVVGGPQETQYF. The CDR3, as DNA: TGCGCCAGCAGCTTGGTTGTGGGGGGACCGCAAGAGACCCAGTACTTC. This chain uses TRBV5-1 with TRBJ2-5, with a tentative D call TRBD2 (6 bases). CDR3 length: 16 residues. V was shortened by 0 bases and J by 2 bases, with 14 bases between the two germline ends. Germline values: CDR1 SGHRS, CDR2 YFSETQ. Full variable domain (rest looked up from reference TRBV5-1 and TRBJ2-5): KAGVTQTPRYLIKTRGQQVTLSCSPISGHRSVSWYQQTPGQGLQFLFEYFSETQRNKGNFPGRFSGRQFSNSRSEMNVSTLELGDSALYLCASSLVVGGPQETQYFGPGTRLLVL.

This clonotype was counted between two and nine times. Here the CDR3 reads CASGPRLAGEETQYF. The CDR3 nucleotides are TGCGCCAGCGGACCTCGACTAGCGGGGGAAGAGACCCAGTACTTC. The chain couples TRBV5-1 to TRBJ2-5, with TRBD2 matching over 12 bases. The CDR3 has 15 amino acids. Germline CDR1 reads SGHRS; CDR2 reads YFSETQ. The V and J ends lost 7 bases and 3 bases, in that order; junction bases with no gene match: 7.

The V gene is TRBV29-1, the J gene TRBJ2-5; the D is unclear. The CDR3 loop spans 13 amino acids. Germline-derived CDR1 and CDR2 are SQVTM and ANQGSEA. V shed 3 bases and J shed 7 bases, with 15 bases lying between them. CDR3: CSVDQTALRTQYF. Here the CDR3 DNA reads TGCAGCGTTGATCAAACAGCCCTGCGGACCCAGTACTTC. Based on the CDR3 plus reference TRBV29-1 and TRBJ2-5, the full variable domain is SAVISQKPSRDICQRGTSLTIQCQVDSQVTMMFWYRQQPGQSLTLIATANQGSEATYESGFVIDKFPISRPNLTFSTLTVSNMSPEDSSIYLCSVDQTALRTQYFGPGTRLLVL.

The table lists this clonotype with many counts. J is TRBJ2-7 and V is TRBV20-1, with D tentatively TRBD1 (6 bases). Trimming pared 0 bases from V and 2 bases from J, leaving 14 bases between. The CDR3 totals 15 residues. Germline V CDR1 and CDR2: DFQATT, SNEGSKA (reference sequence). This CDR3 is CSARDQGTFTYEQYF. CDR3 nucleotide sequence: TGCAGTGCTAGAGACCAGGGGACCTTTACCTACGAGCAGTACTTC.

The V gene is TRBV3-1, the J gene TRBJ1-2; D call uncertain. This CDR3 spans 15 amino acids. Germline V gene data show CDR1 as LGHDT and CDR2 as YNNKEL (reference sequence). Trimming cost V 3 bases and J 6 bases, with 17 bases left between them. CDR3 amino acids: CASSQRTGPIDGYTF. For the CDR3, the DNA is TGTGCCAGCAGCCAGCGGACGGGCCCTATTGATGGCTACACCTTC.

V usage is TRBV7-9 and J usage is TRBJ2-7, with TRBD2 as a possible D gene (6 bases). The J call could be wrong; TRBJ2-5 is a better fit for the DNA end. CDR1 and CDR2 from the germline V gene are SEHNR and FQNEAQ (reference sequence). The CDR3 loop spans 17 amino acids. The CDR3 protein is CASSLVRSDSGIGTQYF. The CDR3 nucleotides are TGTGCCAGCAGCTTAGTTAGGTCGGATAGCGGTATAGGGACCCAGTACTTC.

This clonotype was counted between two and nine times. The J gene is TRBJ2-1, the V gene TRBV20-1, with D possibly matching TRBD2 (6 bases). The CDR3 covers 17 residues. Trimming left V 6 bases short and J 6 bases short, with 27 bases between. Germline V CDR1 and CDR2: DFQATT, SNEGSKA (reference sequence). CDR3 coding DNA: TGCAGTGCCTTGGGTCTAGCGCTACGGACCGTCGGCAATGAGCAGTTCTTC. This translates into CSALGLALRTVGNEQFF.

This clonotype has just a few counts. Sequence at one end of the junction differs from germline and may be a read error. The J gene is TRBJ2-5, the V gene TRBV7-7, with 7 bases fitting TRBD2. Germline lookup yields CDR1 SSHAT and CDR2 FNYEAQ (reference sequence). The CDR3 has 15 residues. CDR3 amino acids: CASSLRATSSETQYF. DNA for the CDR3: TGTGCTAGCAGCTTACGGGCGACTAGCTCGGAGACCCAGTACTTC.

This clonotype was observed a single time. The J gene is TRBJ2-5, the V gene TRBV7-9, with 8 bases aligning to TRBD1. Germline CDR1 and CDR2: SEHNR and FQNEAQ (reference sequence). V lost 5 bases and J lost 5; bases outside the gene matches: 7. This CDR3 has 14 residues. The CDR3 DNA reads TGTGCCAGCAGCCCGGACAGGGCGAGGGAGACCCAGTACTTC. This codes for CASSPDRARETQYF.

The sample holds a few counts of this clonotype. The chain carries TRBV3-1 and TRBJ1-6, with 11 bases identical to TRBD1. The V gene end was trimmed by 4 bases and the J gene end by 7 bases; junction bases not matched to a gene: 0. CDR3 length: 14 residues. Looked up from germline, CDR1 is LGHDT and CDR2 is YNNKEL (reference sequence). The chain's CDR3 is CASSRTGGNSPLHF. CDR3 DNA sequence: TGTGCCAGCAGCCGGACAGGGGGCAATTCACCCCTCCACTTT.

The gene calls are TRBV4-1 and TRBJ1-6; 7 positions match TRBD1. The CDR3 totals 18 residues. The ends lost 2 bases at V and 0 bases at J; junction bases unmatched: 7. Per germline, CDR1 MGHRA and CDR2 YSYEKL. The CDR3 reads CASSQLQGINSYNSPLHF. CDR3 sequence (DNA): TGCGCCAGCAGCCAATTACAGGGGATCAACTCCTATAATTCACCCCTCCACTTT.

This clonotype was observed a few times. The V gene is TRBV19, the J gene TRBJ2-3, with D possibly matching TRBD2 (6 bases). The CDR3 has 14 amino acids. V lost 6 bases and J 2 bases, leaving 12 bases between the germline ends. Looked up from germline, CDR1 is LNHDA and CDR2 is SQIVND (reference sequence). The chain's CDR3 is CASSPGTFTDTQYF. The DNA of the CDR3 is TGTGCCAGTAGCCCCGGGACTTTCACAGATACGCAGTATTTT.

CDR3 nucleotide sequence: TGCAGTGCCACAAGGCTAGCGGGAGACGGCTCCTACAATGAGCAGTTCTTC. Translated: CSATRLAGDGSYNEQFF. This chain connects TRBV20-1 to TRBJ2-1, with TRBD2 identical over 10 bases. Germline V gene lookup returns CDR1 DFQATT and CDR2 SNEGSKA (reference sequence). The CDR3 is 17 amino acids. V lost 6 bases to trimming and J lost 0 bases; unmatched junction nucleotides: 11.

A few counts support this clonotype. The chain couples TRBV11-2 to TRBJ2-4; TRBD1 or TRBD2 may be the D gene (5 bases each). Trimming pared 2 bases from V and 9 bases from J, leaving 20 bases between. CDR1 is SGHAT and CDR2 is FQNNGV in the germline V gene. The CDR3 sequence is 16 residues long. The chain's CDR3 is CASSLRPNRGVRIQYF. Written as DNA, the CDR3 is TGTGCCAGCAGCTTAAGGCCCAATCGAGGGGTACGCATTCAGTACTTC. Using reference TRBV11-2 and TRBJ2-4 for the parts outside the CDR3, the full variable domain is EAGVAQSPRYKIIEKRQSVAFWCNPISGHATLYWYQQILGQGPKLLIQFQNNGVVDDSQLPKDRFSAERLKGVDSTLKIQPAKLEDSAVYLCASSLRPNRGVRIQYFGAGTRLSVL.

V and J are TRBV7-9 and TRBJ1-5; a weak D match, TRBD1 (5 bases). Germline CDR1 SEHNR, CDR2 FQNEAQ (reference sequence). The CDR3 spans 17 residues. The V end was cut by 0 bases, the J end by 4 bases, with 16 bases between. CDR3: CASSLAEGGAGNQPQHF. Written as DNA, the CDR3 is TGTGCCAGCAGCTTAGCGGAAGGAGGGGCCGGTAATCAGCCCCAGCATTTT. Complete variable domain (other parts from reference TRBV7-9 and TRBJ1-5): DTGVSQNPRHKITKRGQNVTFRCDPISEHNRLYWYRQTLGQGPEFLTYFQNEAQLEKSRLLSDRFSAERPKGSFSTLEIQRTEQGDSAMYLCASSLAEGGAGNQPQHFGDGTRLSIL.